These 20 T cell receptor beta chains were sequenced from one sample in a study of a mutant IDH1 vaccine in newly diagnosed glioma. Time point noted: baseline, week 1 (first vaccination visit). Indicated treatment: pre-vaccination baseline after standard-of-care therapy. Some clones are missing from TCRdb's copy, which holds only in-frame ones; the method was immunoSEQ multiplex PCR. This sample yields about 25,000 clones, of which roughly 93% are seen a single time; roughly 1.3% belongs to the top ten. The source material was PBMCs, sampled from a glioma patient treated with radiotherapy, temozolomide or both. These TCRs come from a man in his forties with glioma.

This chain connects TRBV6-5 to TRBJ2-7; 7 positions agree with TRBD2. From germline, CDR1 is MNHEY and CDR2 SVGAGI. This CDR3 is 12 amino acids long. The V gene end was trimmed by 6 bases and the J gene end by 2 bases; junction bases not matched to a gene: 1. The CDR3 sequence is CASSGTTYEQYF. For the CDR3, the DNA is TGTGCCAGCAGCGGGACTACCTACGAGCAGTACTTC.

The chain employs TRBV30 and TRBJ2-3; D unresolved. The germline V gene has CDR1 GTSNPN and CDR2 SVGIG (reference sequence). The CDR3 has 13 residues. V was cut by 2 bases and J by 1 base, with 7 bases left in between. For the CDR3, the DNA is TGTGCCTGGAGTACTGGGCGCACAGATACGCAGTATTTT. It yields the protein CAWSTGRTDTQYF.

This rearrangement joins TRBV30 to TRBJ2-2; tentative D call: TRBD1 (6 bases). The CDR3 is 15 amino acids. The germline CDR1 and CDR2 sequences are GTSNPN and SVGIG (reference sequence). Trimming left V 4 bases short and J 2 bases short, with 14 bases between. The CDR3: CAWIKGQTNTGELFF. The CDR3 DNA reads as TGTGCCTGGATAAAAGGACAGACTAACACCGGGGAGCTGTTTTTT.

For the CDR3, the DNA is TGTGCCTGGAGTCCTCAATCGTATGGCTACACCTTC. Encoded protein: CAWSPQSYGYTF. This sequence joins TRBV30 and TRBJ1-2; no reliable D call. Germline lookup yields CDR1 GTSNPN and CDR2 SVGIG (reference sequence). This CDR3 is built from 12 residues. V dropped 2 bases and J dropped 5 bases, with 9 bases sitting between them.

This rearrangement joins TRBV7-8 to TRBJ2-5, with a possible D match to TRBD1 (5 bases). The CDR3 covers 14 residues. Per germline, CDR1 SGHVS and CDR2 FQNEAQ. Trimming removed 5 bases from V and 0 bases from J, with 10 bases in between. In DNA, the CDR3 is TGTGCCAGCAGCATGACAGCGTACCAAGAGACCCAGTACTTC. This codes for CASSMTAYQETQYF.

This clone was recorded a few times. The chain joins TRBV9 to TRBJ1-5; the match to TRBD1 covers 7 bases. After removal of 4 bases from V and 7 bases from J, the junction contained 11 bases not matched to a gene. The CDR3 totals 15 residues. Germline V gene sequence: CDR1 SGDLS, CDR2 YYNGEE. The CDR3 DNA is TGTGCCAGCAGCAGAGGCGACAGGGAGGGACAGCCCCAGCATTTT. Encoded protein: CASSRGDREGQPQHF.

The chain employs TRBV9 and TRBJ1-4; maybe TRBD1 (5 bases). Germline V CDR1 and CDR2: SGDLS, YYNGEE. This CDR3 is 15 amino acids long. With 4 bases removed from V and 3 bases from J, the gap between germline ends came to 13 bases. The CDR3 spells CASSPWKGANEKLFF. The CDR3 coding sequence is TGTGCCAGCAGCCCGTGGAAAGGGGCTAATGAAAAACTGTTTTTT.

The chain combines TRBV18 with TRBJ2-6, with D possibly matching TRBD1 (6 bases). V gave up 3 bases and J gave up 0 bases, with 15 bases separating them. In germline, CDR1 is KGHSH, CDR2 LQKENI. This CDR3 has 18 amino acids. In DNA form, the CDR3 reads TGTGCCAGCTCACCGGGGACACCTCCCGTCTCTGGGGCCAACGTCCTGACTTTC. Amino acids: CASSPGTPPVSGANVLTF.

This chain links TRBV5-5 with TRBJ1-5; D not resolved. The CDR3 length is 15 residues. Between the trimmed V and J ends, which lost 3 bases and 4 bases, there was a span of 14 bases. Germline CDR1 is SGHKS and CDR2 is YYEKEE (reference sequence). In DNA form, the CDR3 reads TGTGCCAGCAGCTCCGACGGACGGCTTAATCAGCCCCAGCATTTT. It encodes CASSSDGRLNQPQHF.

The chain links TRBV6-5 to TRBJ1-6, with a tentative D call TRBD1 (5 bases). With 6 bases removed from V and 7 bases from J, the gap between germline ends came to 13 bases. Germline values: CDR1 MNHEY, CDR2 SVGAGI. The CDR3 covers 14 residues. The CDR3 is CASRTAAGNSPLHF. As DNA, the CDR3 is TGTGCCAGCAGAACAGCGGCAGGGAATTCACCCCTCCACTTT.

The chain combines TRBV2 with TRBJ1-3, with D perhaps TRBD1 (6 bases). Germline CDR1 is SNHLY and CDR2 is FYNNEI. There are 14 residues in the CDR3. Trimming cost V 7 bases and J 0 bases, with 10 bases left between them. CDR3 in DNA: TGTGCCAGCAAACAGGGCCGCTCTGGAAACACCATATATTTT. This encodes CASKQGRSGNTIYF.

The chain couples TRBV29-1 to TRBJ1-4, with 7 bases that match TRBD1. The junction had 8 bases not matched to a gene; V was cut back by 6 bases and J by 7 bases. CDR1 is SQVTM and CDR2 is ANQGSEA in the germline V gene. The CDR3 consists of 13 residues. CDR3 in DNA: TGCAGCGTGATGACAGGGTTAACTGAAAAACTGTTTTTT. Translated, it gives CSVMTGLTEKLFF.

This rearrangement joins TRBV5-1 to TRBJ2-7; D is unclear. This CDR3 spans 13 amino acids. Trimming pared 5 bases from V and 2 bases from J, leaving 11 bases between. Germline lookup yields CDR1 SGHRS and CDR2 YFSETQ. CDR3 nucleotide sequence: TGCGCCAGCAGAACTACTGGGACCTACGAGCAGTACTTC. Translating it yields CASRTTGTYEQYF.

This sequence joins TRBV6-1 and TRBJ2-1; 12 bases fit TRBD2. The CDR3 is 13 residues long. Trimming at V came to 5 bases and at J to 12 bases, leaving 5 bases not matched to a gene. Germline loops: CDR1 MNHNS, CDR2 SASEGT. CDR3 sequence (DNA): TGTGCCAGCAGTTTGACTAGCGGGGGATCGCAGTTCTTC. It codes for CASSLTSGGSQFF.

The chain joins TRBV27 to TRBJ2-5, with D perhaps matching TRBD1 or TRBD2 (5 bases each). Matching the DNA end better, TRBJ2-7 makes the J call doubtful. CDR3 length: 16 amino acids. Germline CDR1 reads MNHEY; CDR2 reads SMNVEV (reference sequence). CDR3 in amino acids: CASSPLGGTSSYEQYF. CDR3 DNA sequence: TGTGCCAGCAGTCCCCTAGGTGGGACCTCCTCCTACGAGCAGTACTTC.

The chain joins TRBV5-6 to TRBJ2-2, with TRBD2 matching 9 bases. V lost 3 bases to trimming and J lost 5 bases; unmatched junction nucleotides: 8. This CDR3 contains 16 residues. Germline V lookup: CDR1 SGHDT, CDR2 YYEEEE. The CDR3 nucleotides are TGTGCCAGCAGCTCCTGGGAGCGGGGGGTGACCGGGGAGCTGTTTTTT. It codes for CASSSWERGVTGELFF.

The chain uses TRBV27 and TRBJ1-2; a weak D match, TRBD1 (5 bases). Trimming removed 4 bases at V and 3 bases at J, with 9 bases between. Germline V gives CDR1 MNHEY, CDR2 SMNVEV (reference sequence). This CDR3 is 13 amino acids long. The CDR3 spells CASSWGLYYGYTF. The CDR3 nucleotides read TGTGCCAGCAGTTGGGGACTGTACTATGGCTACACCTTC.

The chain carries TRBV19 and TRBJ1-5; D is perhaps TRBD1 (5 bases). The length of the CDR3 is 14 residues. With 3 bases removed from V and 1 base from J, the gap between germline ends came to 7 bases. CDR1 LNHDA and CDR2 SQIVND come from the germline V gene (reference sequence). The CDR3 DNA is TGTGCCAGTAGTATTAGGGGAAGCAATCAGCCCCAGCATTTT. It encodes CASSIRGSNQPQHF.

The chain has TRBV27 and TRBJ2-5, with 9 bases matching TRBD1. Germline CDR1 is MNHEY and CDR2 is SMNVEV (reference sequence). V was clipped by 5 bases and J by 5 bases; unmatched bases: 12. The CDR3 extends over 16 amino acids. This chain's CDR3 is CASSLYGTGPRETQYF. CDR3 DNA: TGTGCCAGCAGTCTCTACGGGACAGGGCCTAGGGAGACCCAGTACTTC.

The chain recombines TRBV12-5 with TRBJ2-5, with 9 bases aligning to TRBD1. TRBJ2-7 explains the end of the DNA better; the J call may be wrong. There are 15 residues in the CDR3. Germline values: CDR1 LGHNT, CDR2 FRNRAP. DNA of the CDR3: TGTGCTAGTGGAACTACCGGGACAGGGCGCTACGAGCAGTACTTC. It encodes CASGTTGTGRYEQYF.